This TCR beta chain derives from a study of blood T cell repertoires in COVID-19. Germline CDR1 reads LGHNA; CDR2 reads YSLEER. V lost 4 bases and J 0 bases, leaving 15 bases between the germline ends. There are 16 residues in the CDR3. In the original workflow: How many nucleated cells were present was estimated from reference gene primer amplification. Data came from immunoSEQ multiplex PCR; TCRdb stores just in-frame clones and leaves some out. The DNA gave D and trimming, while V, J and clone size come from that table. The sample lists 150,000 to 200,000 clones; approximately 90% were seen once. The TCR sequence derives from a human donor in a cohort sampled during active COVID-19. V is TRBV4-3 and J is TRBJ1-1, with a possible D match to TRBD1 (6 bases). Input material: peripheral blood. The DNA for the CDR3 is TGCGCCAGCAGCCCGACAGGCCTAACCATGAACACTGAAGCTTTCTTT. Its translation: CASSPTGLTMNTEAFF.